These 13 T cell receptor beta chains were sequenced from one sample in a study of blood T cell repertoires in COVID-19. Libraries were prepared by immunoSEQ multiplex PCR; TCRdb keeps only in-frame clonotypes and omits some of them. Of roughly 170,000 clones listed, roughly 80% are singletons. Sequencing was performed on peripheral blood. Every receptor here comes from a human donor in a cohort sampled during active COVID-19.

This chain uses TRBV6-5 with TRBJ1-1; D is unresolved. Germline V CDR1 and CDR2: MNHEY, SVGAGI. The CDR3 is 14 amino acids. V lost 4 bases, J lost 1 base, and 10 bases lay in between. CDR3 sequence (DNA): TGTGCCAGCAGTTTAACACCAAAGAACACTGAAGCTTTCTTT. Protein sequence: CASSLTPKNTEAFF.

The chain recombines TRBV19 with TRBJ2-7; TRBD1 agrees at 8 bases. With V trimmed by 5 bases and J by 8 bases, 5 bases remained unmatched. CDR1 and CDR2 from the germline V gene are LNHDA and SQIVND (reference sequence). This CDR3 spans 12 amino acids. CDR3 loop: CASSVGQGKQYF. The CDR3 DNA is TGTGCCAGTAGTGTCGGACAGGGCAAGCAGTACTTC.

This chain connects TRBV4-1 to TRBJ1-1, with TRBD1 identical over 11 bases. The V gene's germline CDR1 is MGHRA and CDR2 YSYEKL. This CDR3 contains 17 residues. V was pared by 2 bases and J by 4 bases, with 9 bases of the junction left unmatched. The CDR3 sequence: CASSQPGQGALGTEAFF. The CDR3 DNA follows: TGCGCCAGCAGCCAACCCGGACAGGGGGCGCTTGGCACTGAAGCTTTCTTT.

Only a few counts were recorded for this clone. This chain connects TRBV9 to TRBJ1-6; D unresolved. Trimming took 3 bases from V and 14 from J, leaving 12 bases between them. Per the germline V gene, CDR1 is SGDLS and CDR2 is YYNGEE. The CDR3 length is 12 residues. The CDR3 region is CASSGSTQALHF. The CDR3 DNA reads TGTGCCAGCAGCGGATCGACTCAAGCCCTCCACTTT.

The genes are TRBV5-1 and TRBJ2-1; 7 bases match TRBD2. Trimming at V came to 0 bases and at J to 6 bases, leaving 6 bases not matched to a gene. The CDR3 runs to 15 residues. Germline CDR1 and CDR2: SGHRS and YFSETQ. For the CDR3, the DNA is TGCGCCAGCAGCTTGGTGGTCGGGGGGTCCAATGAGCAGTTCTTC. Its protein product is CASSLVVGGSNEQFF.

V is TRBV7-3 and J is TRBJ2-7, with D unresolved. Trimming left V 5 bases short and J 0 bases short, with 14 bases between. Germline loops: CDR1 SGHTA, CDR2 FQGTGA. The CDR3 is made up of 15 amino acids. The CDR3 coding sequence is TGTGCCAGCAGCCCAGTTCAGGCAGCCTCCTACGAGCAGTACTTC. This sequence encodes CASSPVQAASYEQYF.

V is TRBV2 and J is TRBJ1-5; 10 positions agree with TRBD1. Germline loops: CDR1 SNHLY, CDR2 FYNNEI. Germline trimming cut 5 bases from V and 9 bases from J; bases unmatched to any gene: 7. The CDR3 totals 14 residues. The CDR3 DNA reads as TGTGCCAGCAGTCCCCGGGACAGGGGTGGGCCCCAGCATTTT. Protein: CASSPRDRGGPQHF. Full variable domain (rest looked up from reference TRBV2 and TRBJ1-5): EPEVTQTPSHQVTQMGQEVILRCVPISNHLYFYWYRQILGQKVEFLVSFYNNEISEKSEIFDDQFSVERPDGSNFTLKIRSTKLEDSAMYFCASSPRDRGGPQHFGDGTRLSIL.

This chain joins TRBV7-9 and TRBJ2-7; 9 nucleotides line up with TRBD1. Germline V CDR1 and CDR2: SEHNR, FQNEAQ (reference sequence). The CDR3 covers 14 residues. Trimming cost V 5 bases and J 7 bases; bases outside gene matches: 9. CDR3 amino acids: CASSPGTGTWEQYF. The CDR3 DNA is TGTGCCAGCAGCCCCGGGACAGGGACGTGGGAGCAGTACTTC.

The rearrangement joins TRBV7-8 to TRBJ2-2; 9 bases align to TRBD2. With 0 bases clipped from V and 2 bases from J, the junction kept 7 bases outside the gene matches. The CDR3 runs to 18 residues. Germline V gives CDR1 SGHVS, CDR2 FQNEAQ. CDR3 nucleotides: TGTGCCAGCAGCTTAGCGTTAGCGGGGGCCACAAACACCGGGGAGCTGTTTTTT. This gives the protein CASSLALAGATNTGELFF.

V gene TRBV13 combines with J gene TRBJ1-2; 9 nucleotides line up with TRBD1. Germline CDR1 reads PRHDT; CDR2 reads FYEKMQ (reference sequence). J was trimmed by 4 bases and V by 5 bases; bases with no gene match: 14. This CDR3 is 17 amino acids long. DNA for the CDR3: TGTGCCAGCAGCATCGGGACAGGGACTCTCCGCGGCTATGGCTACACCTTC. Amino acids: CASSIGTGTLRGYGYTF.

The table lists this clone with a count of one. The CDR3: CASSQDRVTNTGELFF. CDR3 bases: TGTGCCAGCAGCCAAGACAGGGTGACGAACACCGGGGAGCTGTTTTTT. This chain links TRBV3-1 (or the pseudogene TRBV3-2) with TRBJ2-2; D possibly corresponds to TRBD1 (5 bases). Trimming left V 0 bases short and J 0 bases short, with 8 bases between. This CDR3 contains 16 residues. CDR1 is LGHDT and CDR2 is YNNKEL in the germline V gene (reference sequence).

V is TRBV5-4 and J is TRBJ2-3, with TRBD2 identical over 7 bases. The length of the CDR3 is 18 residues. V shed 1 base, J shed 3 bases, and the junction held 14 bases outside the gene matches. Germline CDR1 SGHNT, CDR2 YYREEE (reference sequence). In nucleotides, the CDR3 is TGTGCCAGCAGCTTGAGGCTAGCGCGGGGGTCTATGACAGATACGCAGTATTTT. Amino acids: CASSLRLARGSMTDTQYF.

The chain has TRBV15 and TRBJ1-2; 8 bases are shared with TRBD1. The CDR3 loop spans 15 amino acids. V was clipped by 4 bases and J by 2 bases; unmatched bases: 6. Germline CDR1 and CDR2: LNHNV and YYDKDF (reference sequence). CDR3 coding DNA: TGTGCCACCAGCACACGGACAGGGACAAACTATGGCTACACCTTC. This encodes CATSTRTGTNYGYTF.